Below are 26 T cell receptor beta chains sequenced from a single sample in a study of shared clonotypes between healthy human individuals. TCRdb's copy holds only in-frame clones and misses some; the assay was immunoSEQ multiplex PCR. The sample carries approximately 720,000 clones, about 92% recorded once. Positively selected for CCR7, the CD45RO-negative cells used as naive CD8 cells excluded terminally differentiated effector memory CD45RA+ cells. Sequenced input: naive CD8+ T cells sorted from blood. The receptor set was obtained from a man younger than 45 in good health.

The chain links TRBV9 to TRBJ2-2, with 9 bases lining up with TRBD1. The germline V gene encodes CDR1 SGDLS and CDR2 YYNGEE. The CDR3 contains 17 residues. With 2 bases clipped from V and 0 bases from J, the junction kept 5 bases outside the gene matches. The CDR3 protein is CASSVPRDRANTGELFF. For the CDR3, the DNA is TGTGCCAGCAGCGTTCCCCGGGACAGGGCGAACACCGGGGAGCTGTTTTTT.

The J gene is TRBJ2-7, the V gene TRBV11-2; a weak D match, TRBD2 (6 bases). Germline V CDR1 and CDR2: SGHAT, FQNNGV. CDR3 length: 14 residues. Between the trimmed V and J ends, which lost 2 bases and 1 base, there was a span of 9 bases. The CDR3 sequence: CASSLPGLSYEQYF. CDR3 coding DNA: TGTGCCAGCAGCTTACCGGGACTTTCCTACGAGCAGTACTTC.

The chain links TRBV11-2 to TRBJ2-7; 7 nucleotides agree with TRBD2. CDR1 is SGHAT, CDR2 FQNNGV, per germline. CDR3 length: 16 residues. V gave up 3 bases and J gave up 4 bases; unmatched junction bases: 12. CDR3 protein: CASSLGNGLVHYEQYF. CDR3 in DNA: TGTGCCAGCAGCTTGGGAAATGGACTAGTACATTACGAGCAGTACTTC.

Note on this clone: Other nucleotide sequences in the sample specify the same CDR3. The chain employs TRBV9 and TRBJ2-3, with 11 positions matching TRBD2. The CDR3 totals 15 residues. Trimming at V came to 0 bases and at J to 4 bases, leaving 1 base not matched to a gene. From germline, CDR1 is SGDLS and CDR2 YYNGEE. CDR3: CASSVASGRSDTQYF. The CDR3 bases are TGTGCCAGCAGCGTAGCTAGCGGGAGGTCAGATACGCAGTATTTT.

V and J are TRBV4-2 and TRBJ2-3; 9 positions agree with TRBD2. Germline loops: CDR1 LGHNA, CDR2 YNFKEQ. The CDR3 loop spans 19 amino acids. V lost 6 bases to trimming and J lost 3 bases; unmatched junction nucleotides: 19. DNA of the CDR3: TGTGCCAGCAGTCAGACCGGGAAACAGATTAGCGGGAGAACAGATACGCAGTATTTT. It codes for CASSQTGKQISGRTDTQYF.

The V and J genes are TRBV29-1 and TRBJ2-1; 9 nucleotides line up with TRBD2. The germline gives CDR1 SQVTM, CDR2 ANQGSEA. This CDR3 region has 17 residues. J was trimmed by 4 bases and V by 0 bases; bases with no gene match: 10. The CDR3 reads CSVEDLEIAGEYNEQFF. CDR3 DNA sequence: TGCAGCGTTGAAGATCTCGAGATAGCGGGAGAGTACAATGAGCAGTTCTTC.

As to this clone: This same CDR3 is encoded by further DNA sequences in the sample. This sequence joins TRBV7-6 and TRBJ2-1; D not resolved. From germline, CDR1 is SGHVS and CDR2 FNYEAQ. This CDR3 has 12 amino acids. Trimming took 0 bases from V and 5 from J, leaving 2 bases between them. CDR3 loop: CASSLADNEQFF. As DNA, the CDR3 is TGTGCCAGCAGCTTAGCAGACAATGAGCAGTTCTTC.

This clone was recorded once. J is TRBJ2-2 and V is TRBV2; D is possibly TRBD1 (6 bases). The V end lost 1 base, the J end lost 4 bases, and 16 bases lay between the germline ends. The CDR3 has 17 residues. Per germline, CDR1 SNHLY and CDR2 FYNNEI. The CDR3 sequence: CASSEGSGAISTGELFF. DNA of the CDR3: TGTGCCAGCAGTGAAGGGTCAGGGGCAATATCCACCGGGGAGCTGTTTTTT. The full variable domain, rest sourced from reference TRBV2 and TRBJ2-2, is EPEVTQTPSHQVTQMGQEVILRCVPISNHLYFYWYRQILGQKVEFLVSFYNNEISEKSEIFDDQFSVERPDGSNFTLKIRSTKLEDSAMYFCASSEGSGAISTGELFFGEGSRLTVL.

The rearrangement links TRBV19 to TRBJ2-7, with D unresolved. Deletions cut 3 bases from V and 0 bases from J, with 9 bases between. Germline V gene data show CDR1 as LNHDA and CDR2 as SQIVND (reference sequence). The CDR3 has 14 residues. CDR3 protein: CASSITGYSYEQYF. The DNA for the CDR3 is TGTGCCAGTAGTATCACGGGCTACTCCTACGAGCAGTACTTC.

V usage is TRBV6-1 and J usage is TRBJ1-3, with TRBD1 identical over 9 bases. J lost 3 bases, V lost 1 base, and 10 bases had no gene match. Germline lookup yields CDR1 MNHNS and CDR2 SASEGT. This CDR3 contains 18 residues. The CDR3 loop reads CASSEDRGTGYFGNTIYF. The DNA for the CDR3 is TGTGCCAGCAGTGAAGACCGAGGGACAGGGTATTTTGGAAACACCATATATTTT.

Here the CDR3 reads CASRDTGRANEKLFF. DNA for the CDR3: TGTGCCAGCAGGGATACAGGGAGGGCTAATGAAAAACTGTTTTTT. This chain links TRBV27 with TRBJ1-4; perhaps TRBD1 as D (6 bases). This CDR3 is 15 amino acids long. The germline gives CDR1 MNHEY, CDR2 SMNVEV (reference sequence). V lost 6 bases, J lost 3 bases, and 14 bases lay in between.

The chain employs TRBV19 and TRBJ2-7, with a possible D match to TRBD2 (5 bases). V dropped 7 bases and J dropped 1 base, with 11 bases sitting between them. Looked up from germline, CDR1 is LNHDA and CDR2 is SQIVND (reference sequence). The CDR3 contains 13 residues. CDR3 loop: CASNPGWSYEQYF. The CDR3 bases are TGTGCCAGTAACCCGGGGTGGTCCTACGAGCAGTACTTC.

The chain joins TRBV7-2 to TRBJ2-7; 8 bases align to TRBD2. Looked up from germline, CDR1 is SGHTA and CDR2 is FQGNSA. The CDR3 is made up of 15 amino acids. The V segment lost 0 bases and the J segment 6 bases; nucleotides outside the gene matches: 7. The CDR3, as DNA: TGTGCCAGCAGCTTAGCGCCGGGACTAGGTAGCGAGCAGTACTTC. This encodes CASSLAPGLGSEQYF. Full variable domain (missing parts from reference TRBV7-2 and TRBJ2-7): GAGVSQSPSNKVTEKGKDVELRCDPISGHTALYWYRQSLGQGLEFLIYFQGNSAPDKSGLPSDRFSAERTGGSVSTLTIQRTQQEDSAVYLCASSLAPGLGSEQYFGPGTRLTVT.

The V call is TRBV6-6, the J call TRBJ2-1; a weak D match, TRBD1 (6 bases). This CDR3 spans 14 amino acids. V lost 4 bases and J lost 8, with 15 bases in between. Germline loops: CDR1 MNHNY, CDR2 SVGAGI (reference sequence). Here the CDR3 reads CASSSQSPGDEQFF. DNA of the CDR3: TGTGCCAGCAGTTCCCAATCCCCAGGGGATGAGCAGTTCTTC.

The CDR3 coding sequence is TGCAGCGTTGAAGACCGCTCGGGACAGCTACCCTACGAGCAGTACTTC. Residues: CSVEDRSGQLPYEQYF. V is TRBV29-1 and J is TRBJ2-7, with TRBD1 matching over 7 bases. Germline CDR1 SQVTM, CDR2 ANQGSEA. The CDR3 length is 16 residues. The V segment lost 0 bases and the J segment 2 bases; nucleotides outside the gene matches: 10.

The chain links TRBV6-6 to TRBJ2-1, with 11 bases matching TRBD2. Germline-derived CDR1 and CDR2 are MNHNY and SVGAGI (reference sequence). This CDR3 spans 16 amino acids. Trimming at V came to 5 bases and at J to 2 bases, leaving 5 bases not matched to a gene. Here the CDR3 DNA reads TGTGCCAGCAGTCCGTTTAGCGGGAGGGCCTACAATGAGCAGTTCTTC. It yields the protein CASSPFSGRAYNEQFF.

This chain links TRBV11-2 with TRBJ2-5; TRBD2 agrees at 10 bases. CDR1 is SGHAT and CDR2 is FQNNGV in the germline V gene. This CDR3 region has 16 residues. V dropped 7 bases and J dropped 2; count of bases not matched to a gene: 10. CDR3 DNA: TGTGCCAGCACCCGAGGAGCGGGAGGGATACAAGAGACCCAGTACTTC. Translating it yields CASTRGAGGIQETQYF.

For the CDR3, the DNA is TGTGCCAGCAGCGTACTGACTAGCGGCCAAGAGACCCAGTACTTC. As protein: CASSVLTSGQETQYF. This sequence joins TRBV7-2 and TRBJ2-5, with 9 bases identical to TRBD2. The CDR3 loop spans 15 amino acids. Germline V gives CDR1 SGHTA, CDR2 FQGNSA. V dropped 5 bases and J dropped 1; count of bases not matched to a gene: 5.

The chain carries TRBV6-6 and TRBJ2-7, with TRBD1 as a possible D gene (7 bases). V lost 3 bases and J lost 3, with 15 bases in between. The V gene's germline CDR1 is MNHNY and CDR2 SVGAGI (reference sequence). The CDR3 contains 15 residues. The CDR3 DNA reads TGTGCCAGCAGTTATTCGGGCAGGGGGGACTACGAGCAGTACTTC. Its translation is CASSYSGRGDYEQYF.

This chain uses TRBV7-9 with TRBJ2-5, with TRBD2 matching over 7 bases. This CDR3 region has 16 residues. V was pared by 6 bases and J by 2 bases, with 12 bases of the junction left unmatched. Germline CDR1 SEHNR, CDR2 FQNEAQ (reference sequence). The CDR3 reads CASSSRSSGLQETQYF. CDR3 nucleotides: TGTGCCAGCAGTAGCAGGTCTAGCGGACTGCAAGAGACCCAGTACTTC.

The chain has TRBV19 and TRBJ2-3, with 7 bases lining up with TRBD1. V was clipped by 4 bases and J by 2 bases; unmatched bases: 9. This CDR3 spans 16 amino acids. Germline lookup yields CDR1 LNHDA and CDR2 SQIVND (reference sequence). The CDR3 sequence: CASSTLDRLYTDTQYF. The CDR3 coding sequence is TGTGCCAGTAGTACGCTGGACAGGCTTTACACAGATACGCAGTATTTT.

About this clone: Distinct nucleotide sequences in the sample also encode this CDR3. The CDR3 coding sequence is TGTGCCAGCAGCTCCCGGACAGGACCCTACGAGCAGTACTTC. This gives the protein CASSSRTGPYEQYF. This chain connects TRBV11-3 to TRBJ2-7, with TRBD1 matching over 7 bases. V shed 4 bases and J 2 bases; nucleotides not matched to a gene: 5. The CDR3 sequence is 14 residues long. Germline V gene lookup returns CDR1 SGHNT and CDR2 YENEEA.

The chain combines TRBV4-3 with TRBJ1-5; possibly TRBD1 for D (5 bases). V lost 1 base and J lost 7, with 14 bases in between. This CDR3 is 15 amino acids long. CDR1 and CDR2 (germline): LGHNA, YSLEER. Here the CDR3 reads CASSQGDALGQPQHF. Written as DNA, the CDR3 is TGCGCCAGCAGCCAAGGGGACGCCTTAGGGCAGCCCCAGCATTTT.

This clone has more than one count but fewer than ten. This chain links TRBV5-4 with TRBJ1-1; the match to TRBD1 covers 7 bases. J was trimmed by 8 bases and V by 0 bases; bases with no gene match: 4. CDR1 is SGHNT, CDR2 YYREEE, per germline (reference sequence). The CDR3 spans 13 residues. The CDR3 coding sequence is TGTGCCAGCAGCTTGGTGGGACAGCCGGAAGCTTTCTTT. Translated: CASSLVGQPEAFF.

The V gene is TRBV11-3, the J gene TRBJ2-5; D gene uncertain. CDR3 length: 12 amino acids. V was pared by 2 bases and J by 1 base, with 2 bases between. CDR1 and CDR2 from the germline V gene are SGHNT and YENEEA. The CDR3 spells CASSLPQETQYF. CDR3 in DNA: TGTGCCAGCAGCTTACCCCAAGAGACCCAGTACTTC.

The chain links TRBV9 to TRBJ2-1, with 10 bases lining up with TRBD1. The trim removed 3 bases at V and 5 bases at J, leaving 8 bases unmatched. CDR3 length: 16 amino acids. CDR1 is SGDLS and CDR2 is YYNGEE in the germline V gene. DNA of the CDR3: TGTGCCAGCAGCGGACCGGGACAGGGGCGCCACAATGAGCAGTTCTTC. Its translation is CASSGPGQGRHNEQFF.